One and the same sample provided the 20 T cell receptor beta chains below, sequenced in a study of blood T cells in healthy people across ages. Primers used in a second PCR of about 6 to 12 cycles were a sample-barcoded 5' primer and a J-beta primer mix. TCRdb used MiXCR to reprocess the 5' RACE reads, holding one entry per CDR3 protein. Among about 2 million distinct CDR3 sequences, just under 50% were seen once, and the ten largest hold about 2.1%. The sequenced sample was blood. These receptors all come from a woman between 40 and 50 years old in good health.

The V and J genes are TRBV13 and TRBJ1-2; the D gene is possibly TRBD1 (6 bases). Looked up from germline, CDR1 is PRHDT and CDR2 is FYEKMQ (reference sequence). Trimming removed 4 bases from V and 4 bases from J, with 13 bases in between. This CDR3 has 14 amino acids. CDR3 nucleotides: TGTGCCAGCAGCTCGAGAGGACAGCTCTATGGCTACACCTTC. It translates to CASSSRGQLYGYTF. The full variable domain, with the rest looked up from reference TRBV13 and TRBJ1-2, is AAGVIQSPRHLIKEKRETATLKCYPIPRHDTVYWYQQGPGQDPQFLISFYEKMQSDKGSIPDRFSAQQFSDYHSELNMSSLELGDSALYFCASSSRGQLYGYTFGSGTRLTVV.

J is TRBJ2-5 and V is TRBV3-1, with D perhaps matching TRBD2 (7 bases). V was cut by 1 base and J by 2 bases, with 20 bases left in between. Germline V gives CDR1 LGHDT, CDR2 YNNKEL (reference sequence). This CDR3 region has 18 residues. CDR3 DNA: TGTGCCAGCAGCCAAGGGTTCGCGGCGGGGGCCAAACAAGAGACCCAGTACTTC. It is translated as CASSQGFAAGAKQETQYF.

The chain links TRBV7-2 to TRBJ1-6; weak D call: TRBD1 (5 bases). The CDR3 consists of 15 residues. Germline V gene sequence: CDR1 SGHTA, CDR2 FQGNSA. V lost 2 bases, J lost 10 bases, and 15 bases lay in between. The CDR3: CASSLSYSKGSPLHF. The DNA of the CDR3 is TGTGCCAGCAGCTTATCGTACTCAAAGGGGTCACCCCTCCACTTT.

The chain recombines TRBV15 with TRBJ2-1, with 9 bases aligning to TRBD1. The CDR3 runs 14 residues. Unmatched junction bases numbered 8, after V lost 1 base and J lost 13 bases. Per germline, CDR1 LNHNV and CDR2 YYDKDF (reference sequence). The CDR3 bases are TGTGCCACCAGCAGAGGCGGGACAGGGAAGACCCAGTTCTTC. This translates into CATSRGGTGKTQFF. Variable domain in full (rest from reference TRBV15 and TRBJ2-1): DAMVIQNPRYQVTQFGKPVTLSCSQTLNHNVMYWYQQKSSQAPKLLFHYYDKDFNNEADTPDNFQSRRPNTSFCFLDIRSPGLGDTAMYLCATSRGGTGKTQFFGPGTRLTVL.

The table lists this clonotype with a count of one. The chain links TRBV3-1 to TRBJ2-1, with 10 bases fitting TRBD2. The junction had 4 bases not matched to a gene; V was cut back by 4 bases and J by 4 bases. The V gene's germline CDR1 is LGHDT and CDR2 YNNKEL (reference sequence). The length of the CDR3 is 15 residues. The CDR3 protein is CASSRDSGGYNEQFF. CDR3 sequence (DNA): TGTGCCAGCAGCCGTGATAGCGGGGGGTACAATGAGCAGTTCTTC.

The V call is TRBV4-2, the J call TRBJ2-3; 8 bases match TRBD2. J was trimmed by 3 bases and V by 4 bases; bases with no gene match: 6. The CDR3 covers 15 residues. From germline, CDR1 is LGHNA and CDR2 YNFKEQ. The CDR3 loop is CASSREAGVTDTQYF. The CDR3 DNA reads as TGTGCCAGCAGCCGGGAAGCGGGGGTAACAGATACGCAGTATTTT.

V and J are TRBV29-1 and TRBJ2-7; D may be TRBD1 (6 bases). CDR1 and CDR2 from the germline V gene are SQVTM and ANQGSEA. Trimming took 3 bases from V and 13 from J, leaving 22 bases between them. The CDR3 extends over 13 amino acids. CDR3: CSVEWGPEETHYF. CDR3 nucleotides: TGCAGCGTTGAGTGGGGGCCAGAAGAGACCCATTACTTC.

The chain is built from TRBV5-1 and TRBJ1-6; TRBD1 matches at 7 bases. The CDR3 is 14 residues long. V dropped 3 bases and J dropped 7; count of bases not matched to a gene: 4. In germline, CDR1 is SGHRS, CDR2 YFSETQ. This chain's CDR3 is CASSSPTGNSPLHF. CDR3 coding DNA: TGCGCCAGCAGCTCCCCGACAGGGAATTCACCCCTCCACTTT. The variable domain in full, with the rest retrieved from reference TRBV5-1 and TRBJ1-6, is KAGVTQTPRYLIKTRGQQVTLSCSPISGHRSVSWYQQTPGQGLQFLFEYFSETQRNKGNFPGRFSGRQFSNSRSEMNVSTLELGDSALYLCASSSPTGNSPLHFGNGTRLTVT.

The genes are TRBV9 and TRBJ2-4; 9 nucleotides match TRBD2. The CDR3 consists of 17 residues. V lost 0 bases to trimming and J lost 5 bases; unmatched junction nucleotides: 9. Germline assignment: CDR1 SGDLS and CDR2 YYNGEE. For the CDR3, the DNA is TGTGCCAGCAGCGTAGATCTGCGGGGGGGTTGGGAAAACATTCAGTACTTC. It yields the protein CASSVDLRGGWENIQYF.

This clonotype was recorded a few times. The chain carries TRBV29-1 and TRBJ2-3; possibly TRBD1 for D (5 bases). The germline gives CDR1 SQVTM, CDR2 ANQGSEA. The CDR3 extends over 15 amino acids. V was pared by 3 bases and J by 3 bases, with 16 bases between. DNA for the CDR3: TGCAGCGTTGAGTATTCAGGGTATGGAACAGATACGCAGTATTTT. Its protein is CSVEYSGYGTDTQYF.

The V and J genes are TRBV2 and TRBJ2-7, with 9 bases identical to TRBD2. CDR3 length: 15 residues. The V and J ends lost 6 bases and 7 bases, in that order; junction bases with no gene match: 13. Germline V CDR1 and CDR2: SNHLY, FYNNEI. The CDR3 here is CASRALVASGDEQYF. DNA for the CDR3: TGTGCCAGCAGGGCCCTGGTGGCTAGCGGGGATGAGCAGTACTTC.

The chain combines TRBV28 with TRBJ2-4, with TRBD1 matching over 7 bases. The J call may be wrong; the DNA end is better matched by TRBJ2-7. Germline assignment: CDR1 MDHEN and CDR2 SYDVKM. CDR3 length: 15 residues. The CDR3 is CASSSWSGTVYEQYF. The CDR3 DNA sequence: TGTGCCAGCAGTTCATGGTCCGGGACAGTCTACGAGCAGTACTTC.

This clonotype has just a few counts. The gene calls are TRBV4-1 and TRBJ2-3, with a possible D match to TRBD2 (6 bases). Germline assignment: CDR1 MGHRA and CDR2 YSYEKL. The CDR3 is 15 residues long. Trimming pared 8 bases from V and 4 bases from J, leaving 19 bases between. In DNA form, the CDR3 reads TGCGCCAGCCTGTCGGGACTGCCGACTTCAGATACGCAGTATTTT. Translating it yields CASLSGLPTSDTQYF.

This clonotype was counted a few times. The CDR3 here is CASKDYEQYF. Here the CDR3 DNA reads TGTGCCAGCAAGGACTACGAGCAGTACTTC. The J gene is TRBJ2-7, the V gene TRBV28; the D is unclear. V shed 7 bases and J shed 3 bases, with 4 bases lying between them. Germline CDR1 MDHEN, CDR2 SYDVKM. This CDR3 is built from 10 residues.

The chain has TRBV20-1 and TRBJ2-1; possible D gene TRBD2, 6 bases. Germline V gene data show CDR1 as DFQATT and CDR2 as SNEGSKA (reference sequence). V lost 6 bases to trimming and J lost 3 bases, with 18 bases between them. This CDR3 has 15 residues. The CDR3 DNA reads as TGCAGTGCCACCCCCGGGACTCGGAGCTACAATGAGCAGTTCTTC. Amino acids: CSATPGTRSYNEQFF.

The CDR3 here is CASRQWDGNTGELFF. In nucleotides, the CDR3 is TGTGCCAGCAGACAGTGGGACGGGAACACCGGGGAGCTGTTTTTT. This sequence joins TRBV6-5 and TRBJ2-2; possibly TRBD1 or TRBD2 for D (5 bases each). Trimming removed 6 bases from V and 1 base from J, with 12 bases in between. This CDR3 has 15 residues. The V gene's germline CDR1 is MNHEY and CDR2 SVGAGI.

This chain uses TRBV13 with TRBJ2-5; 7 bases align to TRBD2. The germline V gene encodes CDR1 PRHDT and CDR2 FYEKMQ (reference sequence). V lost 5 bases and J lost 0; bases outside the gene matches: 12. The length of the CDR3 is 17 residues. The CDR3 here is CASSTRAGSSYQETQYF. Here the CDR3 DNA reads TGTGCCAGCAGCACAAGAGCGGGGAGCTCGTACCAAGAGACCCAGTACTTC.

The J gene is TRBJ2-5, the V gene TRBV12-3 or TRBV12-4, with a weak D call TRBD2 (6 bases). There are 17 residues in the CDR3. V dropped 1 base and J dropped 4 bases, with 19 bases sitting between them. Here the CDR3 DNA reads TGTGCCAGCAGTTTAGGGGGGGTAATCGCCGCAAGAGAGACCCAGTACTTC. The encoded protein is CASSLGGVIAARETQYF.

V gene TRBV16 combines with J gene TRBJ2-5, with 9 bases lining up with TRBD1. This CDR3 spans 17 amino acids. Per the germline V gene, CDR1 is KGHSY and CDR2 is FQNENV. J was trimmed by 4 bases and V by 6 bases; bases with no gene match: 15. The CDR3 bases are TGTGCCAGCAGTCCGACTTTACAGGGGGCCGGAGGAGAGACCCAGTACTTC. Its translation is CASSPTLQGAGGETQYF.

The chain employs TRBV29-1 and TRBJ1-2; perhaps TRBD1 as D (6 bases). With 5 bases removed from V and 3 bases from J, the gap between germline ends came to 13 bases. The CDR3 totals 13 residues. The germline CDR1 and CDR2 sequences are SQVTM and ANQGSEA. In DNA form, the CDR3 reads TGCAGCGTTCCTGGACAGACCCACTATGGCTACACCTTC. Translation: CSVPGQTHYGYTF.